This TCR beta chain is from a study of graft-versus-host responses after intestinal transplantation. Study as a whole: Uniformly, recipients were administered anti-thymocyte globulin induction with subsequent tacrolimus and steroids for approximately three years.

Study-level points and caveats: Among recipient marrow samples, GvH clones were found; some appeared first in ileum or blood.

Using immunoSEQ multiplex PCR, the repertoire was profiled, and TCRdb retains in-frame clones only, with some absent. The sample includes some 22,000 clones, around 43% of them seen just once. This CDR3 has 15 amino acids. V lost 6 bases, J lost 4 bases, and 18 bases lay in between. CDR1 and CDR2 (germline): SEHNR, FQNEAQ (reference sequence). The culture paired around 200,000 irradiated violet-dye-labeled stimulators with around 200,000 CFSE-labeled responders. Upon completion of the reaction, proliferating CFSE-low responders, both CD3+CD4+ and CD3+CD8+, were sorted. The table lists this clone with a few counts.

V and J are TRBV7-9 and TRBJ1-1; D may be TRBD1 (6 bases). The input for sequencing was alloreactive CD8+ T cells from a mixed lymphocyte reaction culture, taken before intestinal transplant. Subset here: CFSE-low proliferating T cells sorted from roughly six-day pre-transplant mixed lymphocyte reaction (GvH or HvG direction). The origin of this receptor is a human patient who received an intestinal transplant. The CDR3: CASSPRGAGSTEAFF. CDR3 bases: TGTGCCAGCAGTCCTAGGGGGGCAGGGAGCACTGAAGCTTTCTTT.